This TCR beta chain comes out of a study of human T cells and chemical hapten exposure. Whole-study context: Patches that contained 0.01% DPC were applied to the upper back and read at 6 days. Study-wide points: As the donors had alopecia, their immune response may differ from healthy people's.

TCRdb fed the RACE reads into MiXCR, producing one record per CDR3 protein. The sample contains a few hundred thousand distinct CDR3 sequences, around 5.5% of which appear only once. Germline V lookup: CDR1 LGHNA, CDR2 YSLEER. Between the trimmed V and J ends, which lost 2 bases and 0 bases, there was a span of 4 bases. The CDR3 has 13 amino acids. Time point defined: pre-sensitization, week 0. The treatment denotes: therapeutic diphenylcyclopropenone sensitization with weekly scalp DPC. Total RNA was isolated from unfractionated whole blood. This clonotype was seen repeatedly, ten times or more. Its antigen is undetermined.

This chain joins TRBV4-3 and TRBJ1-2, with unresolved D. This TCR was recovered from a woman aged 18-29 years with alopecia areata. Some clones in this sample may be carry-over from other donors' samples. The sample in question was whole blood, obtained in connection with sensitization to the hapten diphenylcyclopropenone (DPC). The CDR3 DNA reads as TGCGCCAGCAGCCAAAGACCTAACTATGGCTACACCTTC. This encodes CASSQRPNYGYTF.